This T cell receptor beta chain was captured by sequencing in a study of OX40 agonist ivuxolimab in advanced cancers. About the research overall: Ivuxolimab, an antibody acting as an agonist of OX40 (CD134), was used to treat patients.

V lost 0 bases to trimming and J lost 6 bases; unmatched junction nucleotides: 7. Germline CDR1 reads SGHAT; CDR2 reads FQNNGV. The CDR3 is 16 amino acids. Regarding the study as a whole: In the 0.1 to 3.0 mg/kg range, CD4+ and CD8+ blood T cells had expanded clonally by week 6. Low normalized T-cell clonal expansion was additionally recorded for some nonresponders.

Points on this clone: The antigen remains undetermined.

TCRdb keeps only in-frame clones here, not all; method: immunoSEQ multiplex PCR. The repertoire holds about 85,000 clones, 80% to 90% seen once, with less than 0.4% in the top ten. Here the sequenced sample was CD4+ or CD8+ T cells sorted from blood, taken in a trial of the OX40 agonist ivuxolimab. The chain links TRBV11-2 to TRBJ2-1; 8 bases are shared with TRBD2. This sequence was found in an adult with an advanced solid tumor such as melanoma, head and neck, liver or kidney cancer. This chain's CDR3 is CASSLDVGLVVNEQFF. The CDR3 DNA reads TGTGCCAGCAGCTTAGATGTGGGACTAGTGGTCAATGAGCAGTTCTTC.